Listed below are T cell receptor beta chains from one sample, sequenced in a study of glioma-infiltrating T cells after dendritic cell vaccination. Method: immunoSEQ multiplex PCR; TCRdb's copy keeps in-frame clones and lacks some. The top ten hold approximately 6.6% of the sample, which has tens of thousands of clones, over 80% seen once. The sample in question was blood, obtained after dendritic cell vaccination. Every receptor here comes from a human donor with glioblastoma. Each CDR3 is given with its conserved first and last residue. The order of the fields is J gene, V gene, D gene, clone size, CDR3 DNA, CDR3 protein. The D gene is left open where the match is weak. Part of the rows lack a size; the others show once, few, many or a class for expanded clones.

TRBJ2-7 | TRBV4-1 | TRBD1 | once | TGCGCCAGCAGTCCGGGACAGATTTCCTACGAGCAGTACTTC | CASSPGQISYEQYF
TRBJ1-1 | TRBV19 | TRBD1 | - | TGTGCCAGTAGACATGGGGACAGCATGAACACTGAAGCTTTCTTT | CASRHGDSMNTEAFF
TRBJ2-3 | TRBV6-1 | - | - | TGTGCCAGCAGCCCGGGGTACACAGATACGCAGTATTTT | CASSPGYTDTQYF
TRBJ1-2 | TRBV5-6 | TRBD1 | - | TGTGCCAGCAGCTTGAAGGTGGGACAGTTTTATGGCTACACCTTC | CASSLKVGQFYGYTF
TRBJ1-1 | TRBV5-4 | - | few | TGTGCCAGCAGCTTGCAGTTGAACACTGAAGCTTTCTTT | CASSLQLNTEAFF
TRBJ2-7 | TRBV7-6 | - | - | TGTGCCAGCAGCTTAGGGACAGCCTACGAGCAGTACTTC | CASSLGTAYEQYF
TRBJ1-2 | TRBV7-9 | TRBD1 | - | TGTGCCAGCAGCCATGGACGGACAGGGAAGATCTATGGCTACACCTTC | CASSHGRTGKIYGYTF
TRBJ2-5 | TRBV7-9 | TRBD2 | few | TGTGCCAGCAGCCAAACTAGCGGGGCCACCCGCCAAGAGACCCAGTACTTC | CASSQTSGATRQETQYF
TRBJ1-1 | TRBV19 | TRBD1 | - | TGTGCCAGTAGTATATCGAGGACAGGCTTGAACACTGAAGCTTTCTTT | CASSISRTGLNTEAFF
TRBJ1-2 | TRBV13 | - | - | TGTGCCAGCAGCTTAGGGGCAGGTCCCTACTATGGCTACACCTTC | CASSLGAGPYYGYTF
TRBJ2-3 | TRBV19 | TRBD2 | - | TGTGCCAGTAGTATTGAGGGGACTAAGGCCTCGAGTACGCAGTATTTT | CASSIEGTKASSTQYF
TRBJ2-5 | TRBV5-1 | TRBD1 | few | TGCGCCAGCAGCTCTGGGTCCTTACAGGGGAAGGAGACCCAGTACTTC | CASSSGSLQGKETQYF
TRBJ2-2 | TRBV19 | TRBD2 | - | TGTGCCAGTAGTACGGGGGGGATGATCACCGGGGAGCTGTTTTTT | CASSTGGMITGELFF
TRBJ1-4 | TRBV28 | - | - | TGTGCCAGCAGTTTAAGACGGGTCACTAATGAAAAACTGTTTTTT | CASSLRRVTNEKLFF
TRBJ1-1 | TRBV9 | - | - | TGTGCCAGCAGCGGCGTGAACACTGAAGCTTTCTTT | CASSGVNTEAFF
TRBJ1-2 | TRBV9 | TRBD1 | - | TGTGCCAGCAGCGTAGCTACCACAGGGGGCTATGGCTACACCTTC | CASSVATTGGYGYTF
TRBJ1-6 | TRBV14 | TRBD1 | - | TGTGCCAGCAGCCAAGAGTCGGACAGGCGTCTCCACTTT | CASSQESDRRLHF
TRBJ2-7 | TRBV7-2 | - | - | TGTGCCAGCGGTGACAGGACCTACGAGCAGTACTTC | CASGDRTYEQYF
TRBJ1-6 | TRBV25-1 | - | - | TGTGCCAGCAGTGAAAGGACAAAATTTAATTCACCCCTCCACTTT | CASSERTKFNSPLHF
TRBJ2-1 | TRBV18 | TRBD2 | once | TGTGCCAGCTCACCGTACTTAGCGGGTAACTCCTACAATGAGCAGTTCTTC | CASSPYLAGNSYNEQFF
TRBJ2-1 | TRBV11-2 | TRBD2 | - | TGTGCCAGCAGCCCTTGGACTAGCGGGGGCGGTGAGCAGTTCTTC | CASSPWTSGGGEQFF
TRBJ1-6 | TRBV27 | TRBD1 | - | TGTGCCAGCAGGCGAACAGGGGGTCATTCACCCCTCCACTTT | CASRRTGGHSPLHF
TRBJ1-1 | TRBV7-3 | TRBD1 | - | TGTGCCAGCAGCTTCGAGACAGGGGTGATGGCTGAAGCTTTCTTT | CASSFETGVMAEAFF
TRBJ2-7 | TRBV6-5 | TRBD2 | - | TGTGCCAGCAGCCTTCTAGCGGGGGACTCCTACGAGCAGTACTTC | CASSLLAGDSYEQYF
TRBJ1-3 | TRBV15 | - | - | TGTGCCACCAGCAGAACCACAGGGCCTGGAAACACCATATATTTT | CATSRTTGPGNTIYF
TRBJ1-1 | TRBV2 | TRBD1 | - | TGTGCCAGCAGTCAACCAGGGGGCAAGGACACTGAAGCTTTCTTT | CASSQPGGKDTEAFF